This T cell receptor (beta chain) was found in a study of beta chain features in type 1 diabetes. Study in general: Patients were similar to healthy donors in age and gender (as well as in cell yields).

Study results and limitations: A possible short-template PCR bias applies equally to patients and controls. Patients showed naive, central memory and Treg TCRB repertoires that appeared more similar than those of healthy donors.

A note on this clone: The antigen remains undetermined.

Expressed TCRB transcripts were sequenced, since all the RNA that had been isolated was reverse transcribed. Method: immunoSEQ multiplex PCR; TCRdb's copy keeps in-frame clones and lacks some. Here the sample spans roughly 250,000 clones, approximately 70% being singletons. CDR3 length equals 14 residues. J was trimmed by 2 bases and V by 4 bases; bases with no gene match: 5. Germline CDR1 and CDR2: SGHRS and YFSETQ. The sample consisted of naive CD4+ T cells from blood. This TCR was sampled from a man aged 30 to 39 in good health. V is TRBV5-1 and J is TRBJ2-7; 8 bases line up with TRBD2. The CDR3: CASSATSDAYEQYF. DNA of the CDR3: TGCGCCAGCAGCGCGACTAGCGACGCCTACGAGCAGTACTTC.